This TCR beta chain was captured in a study of blood T cell repertoires in COVID-19. In the study overall: Researchers got acute and convalescent COVID-19 samples from the United States, Italy and Spain. PBMCs, B-cell-depleted T cells, or T cells provided the cDNA or gDNA that made up the material.

Germline V lookup: CDR1 SGHDT, CDR2 YYEEEE. The CDR3 is 15 residues long. Losses at the gene ends were 4 bases for V and 2 bases for J; bases not matched to a gene: 2. Only in-frame clones appear in the TCRdb table, and some are missing; sequencing was by immunoSEQ multiplex PCR. The profile covers about 320,000 clones, with roughly 87% appearing a single time and 8% to 9% taken by the ten largest. Participants came from roughly 24 US areas, aged roughly 18 to 95 years. Clinical history as reported by participants underpinned cohort assignment. The genes are TRBV5-6 and TRBJ1-4; 10 bases are shared with TRBD1. The sample taken for sequencing was PBMCs or T cells enriched from blood (not recorded which). This TCR came from a young woman who had recovered from COVID-19. The CDR3 loop reads CASSGTGATNEKLFF. The DNA of the CDR3 is TGTGCCAGCAGCGGGACAGGGGCTACTAATGAAAAACTGTTTTTT.